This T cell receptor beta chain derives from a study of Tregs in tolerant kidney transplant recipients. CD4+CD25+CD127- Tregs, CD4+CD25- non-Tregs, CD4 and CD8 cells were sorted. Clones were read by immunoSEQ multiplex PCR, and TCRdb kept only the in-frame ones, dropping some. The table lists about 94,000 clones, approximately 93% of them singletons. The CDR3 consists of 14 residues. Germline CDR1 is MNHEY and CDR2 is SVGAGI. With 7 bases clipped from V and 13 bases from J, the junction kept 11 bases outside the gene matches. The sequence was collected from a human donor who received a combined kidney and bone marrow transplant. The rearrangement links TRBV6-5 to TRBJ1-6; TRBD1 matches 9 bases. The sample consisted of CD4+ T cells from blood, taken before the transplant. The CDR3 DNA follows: TGTGCCAGCACTTCCCGGGACAGGGCTACTCCCCTCCACTTT. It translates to CASTSRDRATPLHF.